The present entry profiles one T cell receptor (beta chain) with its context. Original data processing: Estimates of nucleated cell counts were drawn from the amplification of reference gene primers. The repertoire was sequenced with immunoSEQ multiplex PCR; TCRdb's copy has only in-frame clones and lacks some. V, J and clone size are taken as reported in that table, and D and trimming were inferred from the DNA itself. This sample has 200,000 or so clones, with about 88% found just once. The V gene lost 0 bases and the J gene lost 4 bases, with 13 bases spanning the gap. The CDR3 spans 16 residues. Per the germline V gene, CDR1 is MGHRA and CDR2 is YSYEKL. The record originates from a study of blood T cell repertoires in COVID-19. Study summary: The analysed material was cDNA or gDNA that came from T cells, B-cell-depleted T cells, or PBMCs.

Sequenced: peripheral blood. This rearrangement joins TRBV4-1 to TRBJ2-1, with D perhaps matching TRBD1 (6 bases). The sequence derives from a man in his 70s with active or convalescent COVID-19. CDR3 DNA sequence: TGCGCCAGCAGCCAAGATAGGTCAGGGGTTTACAATGAGCAGTTCTTC. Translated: CASSQDRSGVYNEQFF.